Listed here are 7 T cell receptor beta chains from one sample, sequenced in a study of blood T cell repertoires in COVID-19. The table came from immunoSEQ multiplex PCR; TCRdb's copy has only in-frame clones and leaves some out. The data contain a few hundred thousand clones, about nine tenths of them seen just once; the ten biggest clones take up over 1%. Sequenced material: PBMCs or T cells enriched from blood (not recorded which). These TCRs come from a young woman who had been exposed to COVID-19.

The CDR3: CASSQERQGLNTGELFF. The CDR3 DNA is TGCGCCAGCAGCCAAGAAAGACAGGGTCTGAACACCGGGGAGCTGTTTTTT. This chain joins TRBV4-1 and TRBJ2-2; 7 bases are a match to TRBD1. The CDR3 consists of 17 residues. V gave up 0 bases and J gave up 1 base; unmatched junction bases: 5. CDR1 is MGHRA and CDR2 is YSYEKL in the germline V gene.

V usage is TRBV3-1 (or the pseudogene TRBV3-2) and J usage is TRBJ2-1; D unclear. Germline lookup yields CDR1 LGHDT and CDR2 YNNKEL (reference sequence). This CDR3 spans 14 amino acids. V lost 4 bases, J lost 4 bases, and 11 bases lay in between. The CDR3: CASSPLTTYNEQFF. CDR3 DNA: TGTGCCAGCAGCCCCCTGACAACGTACAATGAGCAGTTCTTC.

V and J are TRBV5-1 and TRBJ2-5, with 12 nucleotides matching TRBD2. V lost 4 bases, J lost 5 bases, and 3 bases stayed unmatched. The CDR3 extends over 14 amino acids. Germline V gives CDR1 SGHRS, CDR2 YFSETQ. CDR3 protein: CASSPGTSGETQYF. The CDR3 DNA reads as TGCGCCAGCAGCCCCGGGACTAGCGGGGAGACCCAGTACTTC.

This rearrangement joins TRBV11-2 to TRBJ2-3; 8 bases fit TRBD2. The CDR3 consists of 16 residues. The V and J ends lost 4 bases and 2 bases, in that order; junction bases with no gene match: 8. Germline CDR1 reads SGHAT; CDR2 reads FQNNGV. The CDR3 DNA follows: TGTGCCAGCAGCTCCTCCGGGACTAGAGCCACAGATACGCAGTATTTT. It translates to CASSSSGTRATDTQYF.

The chain couples TRBV10-3 to TRBJ1-1, with D perhaps matching TRBD1 (5 bases). Germline V gene lookup returns CDR1 ENHRY and CDR2 SYGVKD. The CDR3 has 15 amino acids. Trimming removed 0 bases from V and 5 bases from J, with 13 bases in between. CDR3: CAISESTRGATEAFF. The CDR3 nucleotides are TGTGCCATCAGTGAGTCGACTAGGGGAGCGACTGAAGCTTTCTTT.

This chain joins TRBV6-5 and TRBJ2-7, with TRBD1 identical over 8 bases. CDR1 and CDR2 from the germline V gene are MNHEY and SVGAGI. This CDR3 comprises 14 residues. V lost 6 bases and J lost 2; bases outside the gene matches: 6. The CDR3 sequence: CASSHDRGPYEQYF. CDR3 nucleotide sequence: TGTGCCAGCAGCCATGACAGGGGCCCCTACGAGCAGTACTTC.

The chain combines TRBV28 with TRBJ2-7; D call uncertain. Trimming removed 1 base at V and 6 bases at J, with 7 bases between. The CDR3 totals 12 residues. From germline, CDR1 is MDHEN and CDR2 SYDVKM. CDR3 sequence: CASSLSPVEQYF. CDR3 in DNA: TGTGCCAGCAGTTTATCCCCAGTCGAGCAGTACTTC.